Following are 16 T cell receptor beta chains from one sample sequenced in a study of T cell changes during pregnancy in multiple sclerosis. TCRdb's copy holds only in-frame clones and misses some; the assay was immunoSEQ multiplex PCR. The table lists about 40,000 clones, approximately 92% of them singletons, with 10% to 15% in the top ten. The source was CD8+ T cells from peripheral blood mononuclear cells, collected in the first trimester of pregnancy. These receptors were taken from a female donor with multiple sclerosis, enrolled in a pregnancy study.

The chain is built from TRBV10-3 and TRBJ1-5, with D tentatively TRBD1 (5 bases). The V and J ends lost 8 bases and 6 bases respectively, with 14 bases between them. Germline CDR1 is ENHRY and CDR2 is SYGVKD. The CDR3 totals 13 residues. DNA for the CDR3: TGTGCCATCGGGGAGGGGCCCTTTCAGCCCCAGCATTTT. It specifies CAIGEGPFQPQHF.

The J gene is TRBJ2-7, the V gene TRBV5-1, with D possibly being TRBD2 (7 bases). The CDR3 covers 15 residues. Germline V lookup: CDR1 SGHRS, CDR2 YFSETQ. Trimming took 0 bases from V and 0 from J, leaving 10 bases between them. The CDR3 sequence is CASSLVGGDSYEQYF. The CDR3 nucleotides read TGCGCCAGCAGCTTGGTAGGGGGGGACTCCTACGAGCAGTACTTC.

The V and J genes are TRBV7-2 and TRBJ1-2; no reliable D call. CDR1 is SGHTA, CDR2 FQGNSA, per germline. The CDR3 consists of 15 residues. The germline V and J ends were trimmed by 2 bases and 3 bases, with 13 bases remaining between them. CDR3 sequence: CASSLTITGYYGYTF. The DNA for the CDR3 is TGTGCCAGCAGCTTAACGATAACGGGGTACTATGGCTACACCTTC.

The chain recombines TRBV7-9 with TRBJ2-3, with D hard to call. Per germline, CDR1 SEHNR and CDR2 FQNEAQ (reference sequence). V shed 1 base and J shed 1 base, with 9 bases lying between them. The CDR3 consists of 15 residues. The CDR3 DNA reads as TGTGCCAGCAGCTTAGTCGACACCCGCACAGATACGCAGTATTTT. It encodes CASSLVDTRTDTQYF.

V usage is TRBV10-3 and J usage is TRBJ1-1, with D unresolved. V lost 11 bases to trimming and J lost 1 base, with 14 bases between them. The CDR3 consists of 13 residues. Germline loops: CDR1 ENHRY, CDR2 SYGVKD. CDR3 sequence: CASGGVKNTEAFF. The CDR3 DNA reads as TGTGCCTCGGGCGGGGTGAAGAACACTGAAGCTTTCTTT.

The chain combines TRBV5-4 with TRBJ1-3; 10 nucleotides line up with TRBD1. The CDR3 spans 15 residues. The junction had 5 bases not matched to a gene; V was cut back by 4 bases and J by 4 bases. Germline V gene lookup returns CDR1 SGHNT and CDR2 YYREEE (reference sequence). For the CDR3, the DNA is TGTGCCAGCAGCGTGGACAGGGGGACAGGAAACACCATATATTTT. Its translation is CASSVDRGTGNTIYF.

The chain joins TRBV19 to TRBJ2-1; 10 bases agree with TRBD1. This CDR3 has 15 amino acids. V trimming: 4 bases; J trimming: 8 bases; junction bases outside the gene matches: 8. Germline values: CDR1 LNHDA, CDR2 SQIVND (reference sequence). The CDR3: CASSTLGTGADEQFF. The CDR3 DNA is TGTGCCAGTAGTACCTTGGGGACAGGGGCCGATGAGCAGTTCTTC.

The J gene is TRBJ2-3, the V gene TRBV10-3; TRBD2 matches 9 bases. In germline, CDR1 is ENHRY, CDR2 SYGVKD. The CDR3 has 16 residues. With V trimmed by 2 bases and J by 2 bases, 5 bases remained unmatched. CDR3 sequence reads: CAISETSGGLTDTQYF. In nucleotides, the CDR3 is TGTGCCATCAGTGAGACCAGCGGGGGGCTCACAGATACGCAGTATTTT.

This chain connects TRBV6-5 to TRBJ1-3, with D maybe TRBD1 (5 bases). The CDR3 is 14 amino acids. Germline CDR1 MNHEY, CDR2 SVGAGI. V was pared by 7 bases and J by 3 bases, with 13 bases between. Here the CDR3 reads CASTHGGFGNTIYF. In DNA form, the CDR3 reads TGTGCCAGCACCCACGGGGGATTTGGAAACACCATATATTTT.

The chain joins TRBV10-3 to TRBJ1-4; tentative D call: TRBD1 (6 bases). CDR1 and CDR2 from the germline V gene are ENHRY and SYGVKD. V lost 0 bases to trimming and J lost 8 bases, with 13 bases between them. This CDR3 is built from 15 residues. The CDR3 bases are TGTGCCATCAGTGAGTCGGGATCAGGACAGGAAAAACTGTTTTTT. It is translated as CAISESGSGQEKLFF.

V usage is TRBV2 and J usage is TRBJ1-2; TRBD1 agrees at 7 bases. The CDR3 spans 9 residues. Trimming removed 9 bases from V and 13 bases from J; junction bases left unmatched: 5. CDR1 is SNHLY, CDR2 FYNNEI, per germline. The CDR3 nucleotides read TGTGCCAGTACCGGGACAGCCACCTTC. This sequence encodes CASTGTATF.

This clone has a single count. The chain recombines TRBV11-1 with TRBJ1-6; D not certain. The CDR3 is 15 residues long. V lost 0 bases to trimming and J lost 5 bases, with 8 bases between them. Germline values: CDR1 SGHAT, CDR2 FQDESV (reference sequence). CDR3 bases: TGTGCCAGCAGCTTAGCGGGCCCCAATAATTCACCCCTCCACTTT. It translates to CASSLAGPNNSPLHF.

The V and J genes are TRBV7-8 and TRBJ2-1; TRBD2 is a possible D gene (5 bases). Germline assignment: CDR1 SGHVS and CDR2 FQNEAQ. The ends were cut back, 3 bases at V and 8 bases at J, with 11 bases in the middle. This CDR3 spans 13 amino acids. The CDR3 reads CASSFGEMDEQFF. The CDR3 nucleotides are TGTGCCAGCAGCTTCGGGGAGATGGATGAGCAGTTCTTC. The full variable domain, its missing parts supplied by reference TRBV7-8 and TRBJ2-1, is GAGVSQSPRYKVAKRGQDVALRCDPISGHVSLFWYQQALGQGPEFLTYFQNEAQLDKSGLPSDRFFAERPEGSVSTLKIQRTQQEDSAVYLCASSFGEMDEQFFGPGTRLTVL.

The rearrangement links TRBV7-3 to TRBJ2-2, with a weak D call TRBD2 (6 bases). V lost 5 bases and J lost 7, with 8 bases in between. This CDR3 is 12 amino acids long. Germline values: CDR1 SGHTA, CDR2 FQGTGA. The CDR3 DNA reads TGTGCCAGCAGCCACGGGGGCGGGGAGCTGTTTTTT. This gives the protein CASSHGGGELFF. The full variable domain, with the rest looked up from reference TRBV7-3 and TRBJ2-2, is GAGVSQTPSNKVTEKGKYVELRCDPISGHTALYWYRQSLGQGPEFLIYFQGTGAADDSGLPNDRFFAVRPEGSVSTLKIQRTERGDSAVYLCASSHGGGELFFGEGSRLTVL.

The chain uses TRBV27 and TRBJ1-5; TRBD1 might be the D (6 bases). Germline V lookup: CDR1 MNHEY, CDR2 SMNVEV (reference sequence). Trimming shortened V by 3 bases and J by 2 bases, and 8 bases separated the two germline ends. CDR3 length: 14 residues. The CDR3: CASSLNRGNQPQHF. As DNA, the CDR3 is TGTGCCAGCAGTTTGAACAGGGGCAATCAGCCCCAGCATTTT.

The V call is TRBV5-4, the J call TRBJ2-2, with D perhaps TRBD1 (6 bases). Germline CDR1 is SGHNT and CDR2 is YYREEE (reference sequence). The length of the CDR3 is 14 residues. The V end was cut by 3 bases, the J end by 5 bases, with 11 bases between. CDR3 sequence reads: CASSSLQGTGELFF. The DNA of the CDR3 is TGTGCCAGCAGCTCCTTACAGGGAACCGGGGAGCTGTTTTTT.